What follows are 18 T cell receptor delta chains derived from one specimen sequenced in a study of Vδ1+ human thymocytes. The template was reverse-transcribed extracted RNA. Pooled V-gene forward primers with one constant-region reverse primer generated the CDR3 amplicons by multiplex PCR. TCRdb redid the clone calls on the multiplex PCR reads with CATT. The data hold 50,000 to 75,000 delta-chain clones, with roughly 16% observed a single time. No antigens are known for them. Overall study results and limits: Highly polyclonal TRG and TRD repertoires with Gaussian CDR3 length distributions appeared in thymus.

The sequenced sample consisted of Vdelta1+ gamma-delta thymocytes from the thymus. Subset here: FACS-sorted CD3+ TCRalphabeta- TCRVdelta1+ TCRVdelta2- thymocytes. The receptors stem from a girl less than two years old who had congenital heart surgery.

This clone was seen a handful of times. The V gene is TRDV1, the J gene TRDJ1; TRDD3 matches 9 bases. The CDR3 totals 20 residues. With 5 bases clipped from V and 0 bases from J, the junction kept 19 bases outside the gene matches. Germline V gives CDR1 TSWWSYY, CDR2 QGS. CDR3 amino acids: CALGPPTAGSTGGHTDKLIF. CDR3 nucleotides: TGTGCTCTTGGGCCCCCTACCGCTGGCTCTACTGGGGGACACACCGATAAACTCATCTTT.

The chain recombines TRDV1 with TRDJ1; D gene ambiguous. The CDR3 runs 11 residues. Germline-derived CDR1 and CDR2 are TSWWSYY and QGS. Trimming took 9 bases from V and 2 from J, leaving 7 bases between them. The CDR3 spells CALLWTDKLIF. The CDR3 nucleotides are TGTGCTCTACTTTGGACCGATAAACTCATCTTT.

In this sample, this clone turned up a few times. The V and J genes are TRDV1 and TRDJ1, with 8 bases identical to TRDD3. With 5 bases clipped from V and 1 base from J, the junction kept 24 bases outside the gene matches. The CDR3 covers 21 residues. Per the germline V gene, CDR1 is TSWWSYY and CDR2 is QGS. CDR3 loop: CALGNPARAGGRTLPTDKLIF. For the CDR3, the DNA is TGTGCTCTTGGGAACCCCGCACGCGCTGGGGGACGTACCCTCCCCACCGATAAACTCATCTTT.

The chain combines TRDV1 with TRDJ1; D uncertain. V lost 1 base, J lost 9 bases, and 12 bases lay in between. The CDR3 contains 13 residues. Germline lookup yields CDR1 TSWWSYY and CDR2 QGS. The CDR3 region has the DNA TGTGCTCTTGGGGAACCGACGGGGTATGAACTCATCTTT. Amino acid sequence: CALGEPTGYELIF.

This clone turned up a few times. This rearrangement joins TRDV1 to TRDJ1, with TRDD3 matching over 10 bases. Germline values: CDR1 TSWWSYY, CDR2 QGS. The junction had 13 bases not matched to a gene; V was cut back by 1 base and J by 5 bases. The CDR3 is 18 residues long. The CDR3 sequence: CALGEPNNPTGGSDKLIF. Here the CDR3 DNA reads TGTGCTCTTGGGGAACCAAACAACCCAACTGGGGGATCTGATAAACTCATCTTT.

In its sample, this clone was seen a few times. The chain combines TRDV1 with TRDJ1, with D unresolved. CDR1 is TSWWSYY and CDR2 is QGS in the germline V gene. The CDR3 has 20 amino acids. V was cut by 1 base and J by 0 bases, with 24 bases left in between. The CDR3 DNA is TGTGCTCTTGGGGAACATCGACTCGGCCCTCCCAGAAGCTACACCGATAAACTCATCTTT. Translated: CALGEHRLGPPRSYTDKLIF.

This rearrangement joins TRDV1 to TRDJ1, with 13 bases identical to TRDD3. CDR3 length equals 20 residues. The germline gives CDR1 TSWWSYY, CDR2 QGS. The V and J ends lost 3 bases and 3 bases, in that order; junction bases with no gene match: 16. CDR3 sequence: CALGDLFPVLGDTGADKLIF. In DNA form, the CDR3 reads TGTGCTCTTGGGGACCTATTCCCTGTACTGGGGGATACGGGCGCCGATAAACTCATCTTT.

This clone was detected only a few times. V usage is TRDV1 and J usage is TRDJ1; D may be TRDD2 (5 bases). Trimming shortened V by 3 bases and J by 2 bases, and 22 bases separated the two germline ends. The CDR3 runs 18 residues. CDR1 and CDR2 (germline): TSWWSYY, QGS. The DNA for the CDR3 is TGTGCTCTTGGGGATTCCTCCCTTGCCAGGGTGGGTACCGATAAACTCATCTTT. This gives the protein CALGDSSLARVGTDKLIF.

This clone was seen a few times. The chain carries TRDV1 and TRDJ1, with 12 positions matching TRDD3. Germline trimming cut 0 bases from V and 4 bases from J; bases unmatched to any gene: 15. From germline, CDR1 is TSWWSYY and CDR2 QGS. The CDR3 consists of 20 residues. The CDR3 bases are TGTGCTCTTGGGGAACTAATAATCCCTCTGGGGGATACGGGAGTCGATAAACTCATCTTT. Translating gives CALGELIIPLGDTGVDKLIF.

The chain recombines TRDV1 with TRDJ1; 11 bases match TRDD3. Germline V lookup: CDR1 TSWWSYY, CDR2 QGS. The trim removed 2 bases at V and 6 bases at J, leaving 20 bases unmatched. CDR3 length: 20 residues. The CDR3 loop reads CALGEGPNPMYWGIGNKLIF. For the CDR3, the DNA is TGTGCTCTTGGGGAAGGGCCCAATCCCATGTACTGGGGGATAGGTAATAAACTCATCTTT.

The chain employs TRDV1 and TRDJ1; 8 bases match TRDD3. The germline gives CDR1 TSWWSYY, CDR2 QGS. This CDR3 region has 17 residues. V shed 3 bases, J shed 0 bases, and the junction held 9 bases outside the gene matches. The CDR3: CALGDLYVLGDTDKLIF. CDR3 nucleotides: TGTGCTCTTGGGGACCTCTACGTACTGGGGGACACCGATAAACTCATCTTT.

V and J are TRDV1 and TRDJ1; TRDD3 aligns across 12 bases. From germline, CDR1 is TSWWSYY and CDR2 QGS. V gave up 3 bases and J gave up 0 bases; unmatched junction bases: 17. The CDR3 runs 21 residues. CDR3: CALGDPTPGLGDTRHTDKLIF. The DNA of the CDR3 is TGTGCTCTTGGGGATCCTACTCCCGGTCTGGGGGATACGCGACACACCGATAAACTCATCTTT.

This clone was seen a handful of times. The chain joins TRDV1 to TRDJ1, with 12 bases fitting TRDD3. The length of the CDR3 is 18 residues. Germline values: CDR1 TSWWSYY, CDR2 QGS. After removal of 4 bases from V and 2 bases from J, the junction contained 11 bases not matched to a gene. CDR3 sequence: CALGAQHWGIQGTDKLIF. DNA of the CDR3: TGTGCTCTTGGGGCTCAGCACTGGGGGATACAGGGGACCGATAAACTCATCTTT.

The chain has TRDV1 and TRDJ1; D possibly matches TRDD2 or TRDD3 (9 bases each). This CDR3 spans 19 amino acids. Between the trimmed V and J ends, which lost 7 bases and 0 bases, there was a span of 27 bases. Germline CDR1 reads TSWWSYY; CDR2 reads QGS. CDR3 protein: CALVAFLQAGGWYTDKLIF. The CDR3, as DNA: TGTGCTCTTGTGGCCTTCCTACAAGCTGGGGGATGGTACACCGATAAACTCATCTTT.

This clone was picked up a small number of times. This rearrangement joins TRDV1 to TRDJ1; 12 bases are shared with TRDD3. Germline-derived CDR1 and CDR2 are TSWWSYY and QGS. There are 22 residues in the CDR3. Trimming at V came to 3 bases and at J to 4 bases, leaving 24 bases not matched to a gene. The CDR3 protein is CALGDSFPTFWGIRFKGDKLIF. As DNA, the CDR3 is TGTGCTCTTGGGGATTCCTTCCCGACTTTCTGGGGGATACGATTTAAAGGCGATAAACTCATCTTT.

V gene TRDV1 combines with J gene TRDJ1; tentative D call: TRDD3 (8 bases). CDR3 length: 23 amino acids. The germline gives CDR1 TSWWSYY, CDR2 QGS. Trimming took 3 bases from V and 5 from J, leaving 40 bases between them. CDR3 bases: TGTGCTCTTGGGGACACCGGAGACTTTCCTACGGCGTTGGGGGATCGATTTGTAGATAAACTCATCTTT. It specifies CALGDTGDFPTALGDRFVDKLIF.

The chain is built from TRDV1 and TRDJ1, with TRDD3 identical over 11 bases. The germline CDR1 and CDR2 sequences are TSWWSYY and QGS. Unmatched junction bases numbered 27, after V lost 3 bases and J lost 3 bases. This CDR3 has 23 amino acids. CDR3 protein: CALGDSSYAPPYWGIMGSDKLIF. The CDR3 DNA sequence: TGTGCTCTTGGGGATTCTTCCTACGCCCCCCCGTACTGGGGGATAATGGGATCCGATAAACTCATCTTT.

This clone was seen more than once but under ten times. The chain has TRDV1 and TRDJ1; TRDD3 aligns across 12 bases. The CDR3 runs to 18 residues. Germline V gene lookup returns CDR1 TSWWSYY and CDR2 QGS. J lost 2 bases, V lost 3 bases, and 10 bases had no gene match. The CDR3 nucleotides read TGTGCTCTTGGGGACCACATCTGGGGGATACGTGGGACCGATAAACTCATCTTT. Translated: CALGDHIWGIRGTDKLIF.